The clone carrying this T cell receptor (beta chain) has at least ten counts. Its antigen is as yet unknown. The CDR3 sequence is 15 residues long. The germline V gene has CDR1 SEHNR and CDR2 FQNEAQ (reference sequence). V shed 5 bases and J 2 bases; nucleotides not matched to a gene: 5. TCRdb re-called the 5' RACE reads with MiXCR, one entry per CDR3 protein. The sample shows some 250,000 distinct CDR3 sequences, approximately 9% of them seen only once. This entry belongs to a study of CD8 T cells in ankylosing spondylitis. Study conclusions and caveats: There were earlier reports of some motif variants in reactive arthritis synovial fluid and blood. The authors reported significant enrichment of disease-linked clones in matched ankylosing spondylitis synovial fluid. Disease-linked clones bore a CD8+ phenotype, appearing relatively rarely in peripheral blood.

The material sequenced was blood, either unsorted or a sorted T cell fraction (not recorded which). The chain links TRBV7-9 to TRBJ1-4; 7 bases line up with TRBD1. The receptor comes from a male donor with ankylosing spondylitis or in good health (not recorded which). CDR3: CASSGQETTNEKLFF. For the CDR3, the DNA is TGTGCCAGCAGCGGACAGGAAACGACTAATGAAAAACTGTTTTTT.